This T cell receptor beta chain was sequenced in a study of blood T cell repertoires in COVID-19. Study context: Acute and convalescent COVID-19 specimens originated in the United States, Italy and Spain. PBMCs, B-cell-depleted T cells, or T cells were the source of the cDNA or gDNA that made up the material.

V gave up 0 bases and J gave up 3 bases, with 10 bases separating them. The CDR3 covers 14 residues. The germline V gene encodes CDR1 SGHRS and CDR2 YFSETQ. Under the authors' procedure: Amplified reference gene primers provided the basis for estimating nucleated cell counts. Sequencing used immunoSEQ multiplex PCR; TCRdb keeps in-frame clones, though not all of them. V, J and clone size derive from that table, while D and trimming were established from the DNA sequence. Of some 320,000 clones detected, over 75% appear once; the ten largest clones hold just over 7%. This receptor was identified in a human donor in a cohort sampled during active COVID-19. Sequencing was performed on peripheral blood. This chain links TRBV5-1 with TRBJ2-7; D gene unclear. The CDR3 loop reads CASSLVLHGYEQYF. CDR3 DNA sequence: TGCGCCAGCAGCTTGGTCCTGCACGGCTACGAGCAGTACTTC.